One sample yielded the 31 T cell receptor beta chains listed below, sequenced in a study of T cells in Graves' hyperthyroidism and ophthalmopathy. TCR beta CDR3 regions were amplified from RNA. HTBI primers were employed in a first-round RT-PCR of the TCR CDR3. From the multiplex PCR reads, TCRdb called clonotypes with MiXCR, one entry per CDR3 protein. Of more than 300,000 distinct CDR3 sequences listed, about 18% are singletons. The sequenced sample was blood. These receptors originate from a woman in her twenties or thirties with Graves' hyperthyroidism that later progressed to Graves' ophthalmopathy.

V and J are TRBV5-1 and TRBJ2-1; 15 bases line up with TRBD2. The V gene's germline CDR1 is SGHRS and CDR2 YFSETQ. V was pared by 5 bases and J by 8 bases, with 8 bases of the junction left unmatched. The CDR3 runs 16 residues. The CDR3 region is CASRMGLAGGSDEQFF. The CDR3 DNA sequence: TGCGCCAGCAGAATGGGACTAGCGGGAGGATCGGATGAGCAGTTCTTC.

The CDR3: CSATRTSGSTDTQYF. CDR3 DNA: TGCAGTGCAACCAGGACTAGCGGTAGCACAGATACGCAGTATTTT. The chain joins TRBV20-1 to TRBJ2-3; TRBD2 matches at 10 bases. Germline lookup yields CDR1 DFQATT and CDR2 SNEGSKA (reference sequence). The ends lost 6 bases at V and 0 bases at J; junction bases unmatched: 6. CDR3 length: 15 residues.

This clonotype was observed a few times. This chain connects TRBV27 to TRBJ1-5; the D is unclear. Trimming stripped 5 bases from V and 3 bases from J, with 11 bases between. The CDR3 consists of 14 residues. CDR1 and CDR2 from the germline V gene are MNHEY and SMNVEV (reference sequence). In DNA, the CDR3 is TGTGCCAGCAGTCGTGCCGGATCCAATCAGCCCCAGCATTTT. It codes for CASSRAGSNQPQHF.

There are a few counts of this clonotype. The rearrangement links TRBV4-2 to TRBJ1-2; TRBD1 matches at 11 bases. J gave up 3 bases and V 3 bases, and 6 bases lay outside the gene matches. Germline values: CDR1 LGHNA, CDR2 YNFKEQ. The CDR3 sequence is 16 residues long. CDR3 sequence reads: CASSQDPGQGDYGYTF. CDR3 in DNA: TGTGCCAGCAGCCAGGACCCGGGACAGGGGGACTATGGCTACACCTTC.

This clonotype showed up just a few times. The chain carries TRBV20-1 and TRBJ1-6; 9 bases align to TRBD1. This CDR3 has 16 residues. The germline V gene has CDR1 DFQATT and CDR2 SNEGSKA (reference sequence). Trimming at V came to 2 bases and at J to 9 bases, leaving 11 bases not matched to a gene. CDR3: CSARKQGAQWRSPLHF. The CDR3, as DNA: TGCAGTGCTAGAAAACAGGGGGCACAGTGGCGTTCACCCCTCCACTTT.

This clonotype was recorded many times. V is TRBV14 and J is TRBJ2-1, with 9 bases lining up with TRBD2. The germline V gene has CDR1 SGHDN and CDR2 FVKESK. The CDR3 extends over 15 amino acids. The junction had 7 bases not matched to a gene; V was cut back by 1 base and J by 9 bases. This chain's CDR3 is CASSQVAGVAGEQFF. The CDR3, as DNA: TGTGCCAGCAGCCAAGTAGCGGGAGTTGCGGGTGAGCAGTTCTTC.

Ten or more counts support this clonotype. The chain recombines TRBV5-6 with TRBJ1-1, with D uncertain. V was clipped by 0 bases and J by 6 bases, with 12 bases between them. Germline V lookup: CDR1 SGHDT, CDR2 YYEEEE. The CDR3 loop spans 14 amino acids. The CDR3 coding sequence is TGTGCCAGCAGCTTGGGCTGGGAGCTCCCTGAAGCTTTCTTT. The encoded protein is CASSLGWELPEAFF. Together with reference TRBV5-6 and TRBJ1-1, the CDR3 gives the full variable domain: DAGVTQSPTHLIKTRGQQVTLRCSPKSGHDTVSWYQQALGQGPQFIFQYYEEEERQRGNFPDRFSGHQFPNYSSELNVNALLLGDSALYLCASSLGWELPEAFFGQGTRLTVV.

This clonotype occurred many times. This chain joins TRBV6-1 and TRBJ1-1; maybe TRBD1 (6 bases). V was shortened by 5 bases and J by 2 bases, with 12 bases between the two germline ends. This CDR3 contains 14 residues. In germline, CDR1 is MNHNS, CDR2 SASEGT. The CDR3: CASSRGQTNTEAFF. CDR3 in DNA: TGTGCCAGCAGTAGAGGACAGACCAACACTGAAGCTTTCTTT.

The table lists this clonotype with many counts. V and J are TRBV3-1 and TRBJ2-3, with TRBD2 identical over 9 bases. The ends lost 2 bases at V and 3 bases at J; junction bases unmatched: 6. Germline lookup yields CDR1 LGHDT and CDR2 YNNKEL (reference sequence). The CDR3 loop spans 16 amino acids. The CDR3 spells CASSQFASGETDTQYF. The CDR3 DNA follows: TGTGCCAGCAGCCAATTTGCTAGCGGGGAAACAGATACGCAGTATTTT.

This clonotype showed up many times. The chain has TRBV4-1 and TRBJ2-6; TRBD1 matches at 8 bases. Losses at the gene ends were 4 bases for V and 2 bases for J; bases not matched to a gene: 16. CDR1 is MGHRA, CDR2 YSYEKL, per germline. This CDR3 comprises 20 residues. CDR3 nucleotide sequence: TGCGCCAGCAGCCCATGGCCTCCGGGACAGGTTTTCGCTGGGGCCAACGTCCTGACTTTC. It specifies CASSPWPPGQVFAGANVLTF.

Turning to this clonotype: With a much larger clone just one base away, this may be a read error. V gene TRBV7-8 combines with J gene TRBJ2-5; D remains ambiguous. In germline, CDR1 is SGHVS, CDR2 FQNEAQ. CDR3 length equals 13 residues. In nucleotides, the CDR3 is TGTACCAGCAGCTTAGTGGTTGGGGAGACCCAGTACTTC. Its translation is CTSSLVVGETQYF. Full variable domain (rest looked up from reference TRBV7-8 and TRBJ2-5): GAGVSQSPRYKVAKRGQDVALRCDPISGHVSLFWYQQALGQGPEFLTYFQNEAQLDKSGLPSDRFFAERPEGSVSTLKIQRTQQEDSAVYLCTSSLVVGETQYFGPGTRLLVL.

This clonotype was seen many times. The chain joins TRBV28 to TRBJ1-6; no clear D gene. The CDR3 is 11 amino acids. The V end was cut by 7 bases, the J end by 13 bases, with 11 bases between. Germline V gene lookup returns CDR1 MDHEN and CDR2 SYDVKM. The CDR3 DNA sequence: TGTGCCAGCACTTCCTACGGGCCCCTCCACTTT. Protein sequence: CASTSYGPLHF.

This clonotype has a count of ten or more. The genes are TRBV28 and TRBJ2-6, with D possibly called TRBD1 or TRBD2 (6 bases each). There are 15 residues in the CDR3. The V gene lost 2 bases and the J gene lost 7 bases, with 12 bases spanning the gap. The germline V gene has CDR1 MDHEN and CDR2 SYDVKM. CDR3: CASSLVGGTANVLTF. In nucleotides, the CDR3 is TGTGCCAGCAGTTTAGTCGGCGGGACAGCCAACGTCCTGACTTTC.

The chain recombines TRBV6-1 with TRBJ2-1; D is ambiguous. This CDR3 region has 14 residues. Between the trimmed V and J ends, which lost 5 bases and 2 bases, there was a span of 10 bases. Germline CDR1 is MNHNS and CDR2 is SASEGT. The chain's CDR3 is CASSRYEPYNEQFF. CDR3 coding DNA: TGTGCCAGCAGTCGTTACGAACCCTACAATGAGCAGTTCTTC.

V is TRBV19 and J is TRBJ1-5; TRBD1 aligns across 8 bases. Unmatched junction bases numbered 6, after V lost 5 bases and J lost 6 bases. The CDR3 contains 14 residues. Germline values: CDR1 LNHDA, CDR2 SQIVND (reference sequence). The CDR3 is CASSPQGVSQPQHF. In DNA, the CDR3 is TGTGCCAGTAGTCCACAGGGGGTGAGTCAGCCCCAGCATTTT.

In this sample, this clonotype turned up a few times. This chain joins TRBV28 and TRBJ2-6; D possibly matches TRBD1 or TRBD2 (5 bases each). Germline CDR1 and CDR2: MDHEN and SYDVKM. The CDR3 contains 17 residues. The germline V and J ends were trimmed by 5 bases and 4 bases, with 18 bases remaining between them. This chain's CDR3 is CASSPPGPSGGANVLTF. CDR3 sequence (DNA): TGTGCCAGCAGTCCTCCGGGACCGTCCGGGGGGGCCAACGTCCTGACTTTC.

This clonotype was detected a few times. The J gene is TRBJ1-6, the V gene TRBV5-1, with D possibly being TRBD1 (5 bases). The ends were cut back, 0 bases at V and 6 bases at J, with 13 bases in the middle. The CDR3 runs 16 residues. From germline, CDR1 is SGHRS and CDR2 YFSETQ. The CDR3 DNA reads as TGCGCCAGCAGCTTGGGTTCCGGGGGTTCTAATTCACCCCTCCACTTT. It encodes CASSLGSGGSNSPLHF.

In this sample, this clonotype turned up many times. This chain connects TRBV13 to TRBJ2-3, with 10 nucleotides matching TRBD2. CDR3 size: 17 residues. The germline V gene encodes CDR1 PRHDT and CDR2 FYEKMQ (reference sequence). After removal of 2 bases from V and 2 bases from J, the junction contained 7 bases not matched to a gene. The DNA for the CDR3 is TGTGCCAGCAGCTTATATCTAGCGGGGGCCTACACAGATACGCAGTATTTT. Translation: CASSLYLAGAYTDTQYF. Full variable domain (missing parts from reference TRBV13 and TRBJ2-3): AAGVIQSPRHLIKEKRETATLKCYPIPRHDTVYWYQQGPGQDPQFLISFYEKMQSDKGSIPDRFSAQQFSDYHSELNMSSLELGDSALYFCASSLYLAGAYTDTQYFGPGTRLTVL.

This clonotype was recorded a few times. The V call is TRBV28, the J call TRBJ1-6; weak D call: TRBD1 (6 bases). The germline gives CDR1 MDHEN, CDR2 SYDVKM. V was clipped by 3 bases and J by 0 bases, with 9 bases between them. The CDR3 covers 16 residues. DNA of the CDR3: TGTGCCAGCAGTTTTACAGGGAGCTCCTATAATTCACCCCTCCACTTT. Translation gives CASSFTGSSYNSPLHF.

This clonotype was found many times. The chain employs TRBV20-1 and TRBJ1-2, with D uncertain. Germline CDR1 DFQATT, CDR2 SNEGSKA (reference sequence). The CDR3 covers 14 residues. Trimming stripped 2 bases from V and 2 bases from J, with 12 bases between. The CDR3 loop reads CSARTRGGNYGYTF. DNA of the CDR3: TGCAGTGCTAGAACCAGAGGTGGAAACTATGGCTACACCTTC.

This clonotype was observed many times. The chain employs TRBV18 and TRBJ1-5; TRBD1 matches at 8 bases. J lost 3 bases, V lost 3 bases, and 4 bases had no gene match. Germline assignment: CDR1 KGHSH and CDR2 LQKENI. There are 15 residues in the CDR3. In DNA form, the CDR3 reads TGTGCCAGCTCACCGGGGACAGGCTTCAATCAGCCCCAGCATTTT. Protein: CASSPGTGFNQPQHF.

V and J are TRBV20-1 and TRBJ2-7; weak D call: TRBD1 (6 bases). Germline loops: CDR1 DFQATT, CDR2 SNEGSKA (reference sequence). V dropped 3 bases and J dropped 5 bases, with 20 bases sitting between them. The CDR3 loop spans 15 amino acids. The CDR3: CSASGAKSGDDEQYF. The CDR3 bases are TGCAGTGCTAGTGGGGCCAAGTCAGGGGACGACGAGCAGTACTTC.

This clonotype was seen at least ten times. V gene TRBV7-9 combines with J gene TRBJ1-1; D may be TRBD1 (5 bases). The CDR3 is made up of 15 amino acids. The V gene lost 3 bases and the J gene lost 5 bases, with 16 bases spanning the gap. Germline V CDR1 and CDR2: SEHNR, FQNEAQ (reference sequence). CDR3 protein: CASSLEAGGDTEAFF. CDR3 DNA sequence: TGTGCCAGCAGCTTGGAAGCGGGGGGAGATACTGAAGCTTTCTTT.

In this sample, this clonotype turned up many times. The V call is TRBV7-8, the J call TRBJ2-7; possibly TRBD2 for D (6 bases). In germline, CDR1 is SGHVS, CDR2 FQNEAQ. CDR3 length: 15 amino acids. V lost 3 bases and J 2 bases, leaving 14 bases between the germline ends. CDR3 in amino acids: CASSLEGTSTYEQYF. The CDR3 nucleotides are TGTGCCAGCAGCTTGGAAGGGACTTCAACCTACGAGCAGTACTTC.

This clonotype was detected ten times or more. The chain has TRBV5-6 and TRBJ1-1; D gene uncertain. Trimming removed 6 bases at V and 1 base at J, with 10 bases between. Germline CDR1 is SGHDT and CDR2 is YYEEEE. This CDR3 spans 13 amino acids. The CDR3 is CASTFPTNTEAFF. The CDR3 region has the DNA TGTGCCAGCACCTTTCCTACGAACACTGAAGCTTTCTTT.

The rearrangement uses TRBV20-1 and TRBJ1-2; TRBD1 might be the D (6 bases). Germline V gene data show CDR1 as DFQATT and CDR2 as SNEGSKA (reference sequence). The V end was cut by 5 bases, the J end by 8 bases, with 21 bases between. CDR3 length equals 14 residues. CDR3 coding DNA: TGCAGTGCTTTAGAATTTTTTTCGGGGGGCGGCTACACCTTC. It codes for CSALEFFSGGGYTF.

This clonotype occurred many times. The V and J genes are TRBV20-1 and TRBJ1-1; D not certain. V dropped 4 bases and J dropped 5 bases, with 11 bases sitting between them. Germline values: CDR1 DFQATT, CDR2 SNEGSKA (reference sequence). The CDR3 extends over 12 amino acids. CDR3 nucleotide sequence: TGCAGTGCTATAGTCCTGTGGACTGAAGCTTTCTTT. Amino acid sequence: CSAIVLWTEAFF.

This chain joins TRBV6-1 and TRBJ2-1, with TRBD2 as a possible D gene (5 bases). V was shortened by 7 bases and J by 7 bases, with 20 bases between the two germline ends. Germline CDR1 and CDR2: MNHNS and SASEGT. The CDR3 totals 15 residues. This CDR3 is CASTRGNSRWNEQFF. In DNA, the CDR3 is TGTGCCAGCACCCGAGGGAACTCTCGTTGGAATGAGCAGTTCTTC.

The chain joins TRBV2 to TRBJ2-2; 8 bases are a match to TRBD2. The CDR3 is made up of 18 amino acids. Germline V gene lookup returns CDR1 SNHLY and CDR2 FYNNEI. With 4 bases clipped from V and 1 base from J, the junction kept 11 bases outside the gene matches. The CDR3 bases are TGTGCCAGCAGTGCAACTAGCGGATATACCTTGAACACCGGGGAGCTGTTTTTT. Translating it yields CASSATSGYTLNTGELFF.

This clonotype was counted ten times or more. The gene calls are TRBV20-1 and TRBJ2-3, with a tentative D call TRBD2 (6 bases). The V gene lost 6 bases and the J gene lost 5 bases, with 15 bases spanning the gap. The V gene's germline CDR1 is DFQATT and CDR2 SNEGSKA (reference sequence). This CDR3 region has 13 residues. CDR3 region: CSAELQGLDTQYF. The DNA of the CDR3 is TGCAGTGCCGAATTGCAGGGACTAGATACGCAGTATTTT.

This chain links TRBV19 with TRBJ2-6; D is possibly TRBD1 (5 bases). This CDR3 has 13 amino acids. Per germline, CDR1 LNHDA and CDR2 SQIVND (reference sequence). The V gene lost 5 bases and the J gene lost 7 bases, with 9 bases spanning the gap. CDR3 nucleotides: TGTGCCAGTAGTTTTCAGGGAGCCAACGTCCTGACTTTC. This gives the protein CASSFQGANVLTF.